This entry lists 24 T cell receptor beta chains sequenced from one sample in a study of blood T cells in healthy people across ages. Primed by a sample-barcoded 5' primer and a J-beta primer mix, a second PCR proceeded for roughly 7 to 11 cycles. Each CDR3 protein is one row after TCRdb ran MiXCR on the 5' RACE reads. Of around 1,700,000 distinct CDR3 sequences listed, approximately 28% were seen once; the top ten hold more than 6%. The specimen was blood. These receptors were collected from a woman aged 25 to 39 in good health.

V gene TRBV7-2 combines with J gene TRBJ2-5, with D possibly called TRBD1 or TRBD2 (5 bases each). Trimming left V 8 bases short and J 0 bases short, with 19 bases between. Germline assignment: CDR1 SGHTA and CDR2 FQGNSA. The CDR3 totals 16 residues. As DNA, the CDR3 is TGTGCCAGCGGCCCCGTCCAGGGACGGTACCAAGAGACCCAGTACTTC. Amino acids: CASGPVQGRYQETQYF. Full variable domain (missing parts from reference TRBV7-2 and TRBJ2-5): GAGVSQSPSNKVTEKGKDVELRCDPISGHTALYWYRQSLGQGLEFLIYFQGNSAPDKSGLPSDRFSAERTGGSVSTLTIQRTQQEDSAVYLCASGPVQGRYQETQYFGPGTRLLVL.

About this clonotype itself: The junction departs from germline at one end; a sequencing error may be responsible. CDR3 sequence reads: CASSTQNTGGTETFF. The CDR3 nucleotides are TGTGCCAGCAGCACCCAAAATACAGGGGGCACTGAAACTTTCTTT. The chain carries TRBV5-5 and TRBJ1-1, with 9 bases fitting TRBD1. Germline V CDR1 and CDR2: SGHKS, YYEKEE (reference sequence). The length of the CDR3 is 15 residues.

This clonotype was found a few times. One end of the junction varies from germline; a read error may be responsible. V gene TRBV12-3 or TRBV12-4 combines with J gene TRBJ1-1, with 8 bases matching TRBD1. This CDR3 comprises 15 residues. The CDR3 coding sequence is TGTACCAGCAGCTCCCGACAGGGGACGAACACTGAAGCTTTCTTT. Amino acid sequence: CTSSSRQGTNTEAFF.

This clonotype was counted between two and nine times. J is TRBJ2-5 and V is TRBV20-1; 8 bases map to TRBD2. J was trimmed by 0 bases and V by 6 bases; bases with no gene match: 9. CDR3 length equals 15 residues. Germline CDR1 and CDR2: DFQATT and SNEGSKA (reference sequence). This chain's CDR3 is CSAGSSGAYQETQYF. Written as DNA, the CDR3 is TGCAGTGCCGGAAGTAGCGGGGCCTACCAAGAGACCCAGTACTTC.

This chain's CDR3 is CASSPRTGGELFF. Here the CDR3 DNA reads TGCGCCAGCAGCCCACGGACAGGCGGGGAGCTGTTTTTT. The J gene is TRBJ2-2, the V gene TRBV5-1; 7 bases fit TRBD1. Trimming removed 4 bases from V and 7 bases from J; junction bases left unmatched: 4. Germline CDR1 and CDR2: SGHRS and YFSETQ. The CDR3 loop spans 13 amino acids.

This clonotype was observed a few times. V is TRBV4-3 and J is TRBJ1-1, with D perhaps matching TRBD1 (6 bases). CDR1 and CDR2 from the germline V gene are LGHNA and YSLEER. This CDR3 contains 16 residues. V was clipped by 4 bases and J by 3 bases, with 18 bases between them. The CDR3 sequence: CASSRDLNRVYTEAFF. In DNA form, the CDR3 reads TGCGCCAGCAGCCGGGATCTAAACAGGGTGTACACTGAAGCTTTCTTT.

CDR3 sequence (DNA): TGCGCCAGCAGCTTGGCTAGCGGGGCCTTAGAGACCCAGTACTTC. It yields the protein CASSLASGALETQYF. The chain recombines TRBV5-1 with TRBJ2-5; 9 nucleotides line up with TRBD2. The ends lost 0 bases at V and 4 bases at J; junction bases unmatched: 4. Germline CDR1 is SGHRS and CDR2 is YFSETQ. CDR3 length: 15 residues.

J is TRBJ2-6 and V is TRBV6-4, with TRBD2 matching 9 bases. The CDR3 length is 17 residues. The V gene end was trimmed by 2 bases and the J gene end by 0 bases; junction bases not matched to a gene: 2. CDR1 and CDR2 (germline): MRHNA, SNTAGT. Here the CDR3 reads CASSDGTSRSGANVLTF. The CDR3 coding sequence is TGTGCCAGCAGTGACGGGACTAGCCGCTCTGGGGCCAACGTCCTGACTTTC.

This rearrangement joins TRBV9 to TRBJ2-5, with D hard to call. The better agreement between TRBJ2-7 and the DNA end casts doubt on the J call. The CDR3 sequence is 13 residues long. Germline CDR1 and CDR2: SGDLS and YYNGEE. The CDR3 reads CASSGPISYEQYF. For the CDR3, the DNA is TGTGCCAGCAGCGGCCCCATTTCCTACGAGCAGTACTTC.

This clonotype was counted a few times. The rearrangement links TRBV20-1 to TRBJ2-4, with TRBD2 matching over 9 bases. The end of the DNA fits TRBJ2-5 better, so the J call may be wrong. Germline lookup yields CDR1 DFQATT and CDR2 SNEGSKA (reference sequence). The CDR3 runs 13 residues. CDR3 sequence: CSGVAGVLETQYF. The CDR3 nucleotides are TGCAGTGGTGTAGCGGGAGTACTAGAGACCCAGTACTTC.

In regard to this clonotype: Germline is not matched at one junction end, which may reflect a read error. The rearrangement uses TRBV29-1 and TRBJ1-1, with D perhaps matching TRBD1 (5 bases). Germline loops: CDR1 SQVTM, CDR2 ANQGSEA. The CDR3 has 14 amino acids. CDR3 residues: CSVERHRPNTGAFF. The CDR3 bases are TGCAGCGTTGAACGGCACAGGCCGAACACTGGAGCTTTCTTT.

This clonotype was recorded at least ten times. This chain joins TRBV6-5 and TRBJ2-5, with D perhaps TRBD1 (6 bases). Germline CDR1 MNHEY, CDR2 SVGAGI. CDR3 size: 16 residues. Trimming removed 7 bases at V and 1 base at J, with 19 bases between. In nucleotides, the CDR3 is TGTGCCAGCACACCAACCAAGAGGGGGATCCAAGAGACCCAGTACTTC. This sequence encodes CASTPTKRGIQETQYF.

The rearrangement joins TRBV3-1 to TRBJ2-7; D may be TRBD1 or TRBD2 (5 bases each). Germline V gene lookup returns CDR1 LGHDT and CDR2 YNNKEL (reference sequence). Deletions cut 1 base from V and 7 bases from J, with 26 bases between. This CDR3 is built from 18 residues. CDR3 nucleotide sequence: TGTGCCAGCAGCCAAGGTTTTATGGTGGGGGTGATTTACAATGAGCAGTACTTC. The encoded protein is CASSQGFMVGVIYNEQYF.

This chain joins TRBV7-2 and TRBJ2-5; possibly TRBD2 for D (7 bases). Germline-derived CDR1 and CDR2 are SGHTA and FQGNSA. Trimming left V 2 bases short and J 11 bases short, with 24 bases between. CDR3 size: 16 residues. The CDR3 loop is CASSLSSGGSYNEQYF. The CDR3 bases are TGTGCCAGCAGCTTAAGTTCGGGGGGCTCCTACAATGAGCAGTACTTC.

The chain links TRBV7-6 to TRBJ2-7, with D possibly being TRBD2 (7 bases). Per germline, CDR1 SGHVS and CDR2 FNYEAQ. This CDR3 is built from 16 residues. V lost 1 base and J lost 2, with 15 bases in between. CDR3 coding DNA: TGTGCCAGCAGCTTAGGGGCGGGGGCCGGTACCTACGAGCAGTACTTC. As protein: CASSLGAGAGTYEQYF.

This clonotype was observed many times. The gene calls are TRBV12-3 or TRBV12-4 and TRBJ2-3; TRBD2 agrees at 13 bases. V shed 6 bases and J 5 bases; nucleotides not matched to a gene: 5. This CDR3 has 15 residues. Written as DNA, the CDR3 is TGTGCCAGCAGACCGGGACTAGCGGGGATAGATACGCAGTATTTT. This codes for CASRPGLAGIDTQYF.

The chain combines TRBV7-9 with TRBJ2-7; 8 nucleotides agree with TRBD2. This CDR3 comprises 15 residues. Germline trimming cut 7 bases from V and 2 bases from J; bases unmatched to any gene: 10. From germline, CDR1 is SEHNR and CDR2 FQNEAQ (reference sequence). CDR3 coding DNA: TGTGCCAGCACCCTGGGGGGACTAGGGGCCTACGAGCAGTACTTC. Amino acid sequence: CASTLGGLGAYEQYF.

In its sample, this clonotype was seen a few times. V gene TRBV20-1 combines with J gene TRBJ1-4; D is undetermined. Per the germline V gene, CDR1 is DFQATT and CDR2 is SNEGSKA (reference sequence). The CDR3 sequence is 14 residues long. Trimming pared 6 bases from V and 5 bases from J, leaving 16 bases between. CDR3 residues: CSATPSPVNEKLFF. CDR3 coding DNA: TGCAGTGCCACCCCGAGTCCAGTCAATGAAAAACTGTTTTTT.

This sequence joins TRBV9 and TRBJ2-3; weak D call: TRBD2 (6 bases). The CDR3 covers 13 residues. V was clipped by 2 bases and J by 8 bases, with 12 bases between them. The germline V gene encodes CDR1 SGDLS and CDR2 YYNGEE. The CDR3 DNA sequence: TGTGCCAGCAGCGTCGGCGGGGTTGTTACGCAGTATTTT. It yields the protein CASSVGGVVTQYF.

This rearrangement joins TRBV7-9 to TRBJ2-4; 12 bases are a match to TRBD2. The J call is in doubt because the DNA end fits TRBJ2-5 better. Germline V lookup: CDR1 SEHNR, CDR2 FQNEAQ (reference sequence). The CDR3 runs 14 residues. The CDR3 loop reads CASSGLAGRQTQYF. DNA for the CDR3: TGTGCCAGCAGCGGACTAGCGGGGAGGCAGACCCAGTACTTC.

This clonotype was recorded a few times. A much larger clonotype is one base distant, so this may be a read error. The CDR3 loop is CASSQDPLTGVNYNEQYF. DNA for the CDR3: TGTGCCAGCAGCCAAGATCCCCTAACGGGGGTTAACTACAATGAGCAGTACTTC. The gene calls are TRBV3-1 and TRBJ2-1; TRBD2 might be the D (6 bases). The J call may be wrong; the DNA end is better matched by TRBJ2-7. CDR3 length: 18 amino acids. Germline V gene sequence: CDR1 LGHDT, CDR2 YNNKEL (reference sequence).

This clonotype was recorded many times. The chain is built from TRBV12-3 or TRBV12-4 and TRBJ2-1; D is undetermined. The V and J ends lost 5 bases and 6 bases respectively, with 8 bases between them. This CDR3 has 12 residues. The CDR3 bases are TGTGCCAGCAGTGTATCTATCAATGAGCAGTTCTTC. Residues: CASSVSINEQFF.

The V and J genes are TRBV4-1 and TRBJ2-3; TRBD2 matches at 7 bases. After removal of 1 base from V and 6 bases from J, the junction contained 7 bases not matched to a gene. This CDR3 contains 15 residues. Germline CDR1 and CDR2: MGHRA and YSYEKL. DNA of the CDR3: TGCGCCAGCAGCCAAGGTGTCACTAGCGCGGATACGCAGTATTTT. This codes for CASSQGVTSADTQYF.

As for this clonotype: This sequence may be a read error, since a much larger clone differs from it by one base. The chain combines TRBV25-1 with TRBJ2-7, with a weak D call TRBD1 (5 bases). Germline V gene data show CDR1 as MGHDK and CDR2 as SYGVNS. The CDR3 sequence is 14 residues long. The germline V and J ends were trimmed by 5 bases and 3 bases, with 14 bases remaining between them. Written as DNA, the CDR3 is TGTGCCAGCAGTCGGGCAAGGGGTTGCTACGAGCAGTACTTC. Protein product: CASSRARGCYEQYF.